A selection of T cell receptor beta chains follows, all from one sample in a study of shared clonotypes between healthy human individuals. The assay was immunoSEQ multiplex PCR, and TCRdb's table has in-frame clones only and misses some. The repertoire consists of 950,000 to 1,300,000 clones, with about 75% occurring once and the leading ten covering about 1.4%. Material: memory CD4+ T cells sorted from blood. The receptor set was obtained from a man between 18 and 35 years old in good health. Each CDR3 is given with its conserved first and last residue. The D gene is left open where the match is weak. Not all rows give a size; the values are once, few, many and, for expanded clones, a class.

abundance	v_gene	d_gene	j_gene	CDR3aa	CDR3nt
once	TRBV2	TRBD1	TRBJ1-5	CASRGDSINQPQHF	TGTGCCAGCAGGGGGGACAGCATTAATCAGCCCCAGCATTTT
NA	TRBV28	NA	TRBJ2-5	CASSFAGTGETQYF	TGTGCCAGCAGTTTCGCGGGGACGGGAGAGACCCAGTACTTC
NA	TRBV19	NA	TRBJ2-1	CASSGRGELNEQFF	TGTGCCAGTAGTGGCAGGGGTGAGTTGAATGAGCAGTTCTTC
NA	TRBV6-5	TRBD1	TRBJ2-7	CASSYRGQGGNEQYF	TGTGCCAGCAGTTACCGGGGACAGGGGGGCAACGAGCAGTACTTC
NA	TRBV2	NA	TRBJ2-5	CASTERETQYF	TGTGCCAGCACAGAGCGAGAGACCCAGTACTTC
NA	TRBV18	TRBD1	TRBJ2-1	CASSPMTGGSYEQFF	TGTGCCAGCTCACCAATGACAGGGGGCAGTTATGAGCAGTTCTTC
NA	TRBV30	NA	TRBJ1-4	CAWSGASNEKLFF	TGTGCCTGGAGTGGCGCGTCTAATGAAAAACTGTTTTTT
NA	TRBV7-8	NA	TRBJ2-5	CASSSPGLETQYF	TGTGCCAGCAGCTCCCCAGGGTTGGAGACCCAGTACTTC
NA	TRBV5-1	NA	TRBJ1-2	CASSLTGTLNNGYTF	TGCGCCAGCAGCTTGACTGGGACACTAAATAATGGCTACACCTTC
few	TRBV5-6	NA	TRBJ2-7	CASSLGGAPYEQYF	TGTGCCAGCAGCTTAGGGGGGGCCCCCTACGAGCAGTACTTC
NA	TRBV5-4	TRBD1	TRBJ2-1	CASSLSGQGFNEQFF	TGTGCCAGCAGCTTGTCGGGACAGGGATTCAATGAGCAGTTCTTC
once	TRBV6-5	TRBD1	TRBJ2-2	CASSRAGGTGELFF	TGTGCCAGCAGCCGGGCAGGGGGCACCGGGGAGCTGTTTTTT
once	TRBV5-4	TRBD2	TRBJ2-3	CASSLAAGASSDTQYF	TGTGCCAGCAGCTTGGCAGCGGGGGCCTCTTCGGATACGCAGTATTTT
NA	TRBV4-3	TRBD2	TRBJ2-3	CASSQAQREGTDTQYF	TGCGCCAGCAGCCAAGCCCAGCGGGAGGGCACAGATACGCAGTATTTT
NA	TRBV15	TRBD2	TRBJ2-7	CATSGGLAPYEQYF	TGTGCCACCAGCGGAGGACTAGCGCCCTACGAGCAGTACTTC
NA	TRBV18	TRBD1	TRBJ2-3	CASSQGAQDTQYF	TGTGCCAGCTCACAGGGGGCCCAGGATACGCAGTATTTT
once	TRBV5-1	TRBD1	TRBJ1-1	CASSFTGVTEAFF	TGCGCCAGCAGCTTTACAGGGGTGACTGAAGCTTTCTTT
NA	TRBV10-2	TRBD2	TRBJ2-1	CASREPIAGWTYNEQFF	TGCGCCAGCAGGGAACCGATAGCGGGATGGACCTACAATGAGCAGTTCTTC
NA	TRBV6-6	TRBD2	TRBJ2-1	CAARLAGVNEQFF	TGTGCCGCCCGACTAGCGGGAGTGAATGAGCAGTTCTTC
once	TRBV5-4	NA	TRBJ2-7	CASSLDNFYEQYF	TGTGCCAGCAGCTTGGATAATTTCTACGAGCAGTACTTC
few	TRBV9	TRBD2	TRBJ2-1	CASSPGLASYNEQFF	TGTGCCAGCAGCCCCGGACTAGCGAGTTACAATGAGCAGTTCTTC
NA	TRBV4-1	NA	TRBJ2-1	CASSQDSSRSSYNEQFF	TGCGCCAGCAGCCAAGATAGTAGCCGGAGCTCCTACAATGAGCAGTTCTTC
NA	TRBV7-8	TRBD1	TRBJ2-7	CASSLVGGQGQVQYF	TGTGCCAGCAGCTTAGTCGGGGGACAGGGCCAGGTGCAGTACTTC
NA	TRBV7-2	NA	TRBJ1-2	CASSLGRVGHGYTF	TGTGCCAGCAGCTTAGGCAGGGTAGGGCATGGCTACACCTTC
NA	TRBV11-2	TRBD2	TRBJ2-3	CASSLDTGGPTDTQYF	TGTGCCAGCAGCTTAGATACGGGAGGGCCCACAGATACGCAGTATTTT
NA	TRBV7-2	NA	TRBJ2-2	CASSFRYANTGELFF	TGTGCCAGCAGCTTCCGTTACGCGAACACCGGGGAGCTGTTTTTT
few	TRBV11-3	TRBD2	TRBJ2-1	CASSFSGSSSYNEQFF	TGTGCCAGCAGCTTTAGCGGGAGCTCCTCCTACAATGAGCAGTTCTTC
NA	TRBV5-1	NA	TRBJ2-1	CASSRGPSQDEQFF	TGCGCCAGCAGCAGAGGACCCTCCCAGGATGAGCAGTTCTTC
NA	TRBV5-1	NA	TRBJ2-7	CASSPGLEAPYEQYF	TGCGCCAGCAGCCCGGGACTGGAGGCTCCCTACGAGCAGTACTTC
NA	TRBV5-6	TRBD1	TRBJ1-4	CASSITGTANEKLFF	TGTGCCAGCAGCATCACCGGGACAGCTAATGAAAAACTGTTTTTT
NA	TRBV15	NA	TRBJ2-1	CATSRDLGGYNEQFF	TGTGCCACCAGCAGAGATCTAGGGGGGTACAATGAGCAGTTCTTC
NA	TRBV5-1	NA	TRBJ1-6	CASKDQRGGNNSPLHF	TGCGCCAGCAAGGACCAGAGGGGCGGGAATAATTCACCCCTCCACTTT
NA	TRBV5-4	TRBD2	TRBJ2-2	CASRTSGHTTGELFF	TGTGCCAGCCGGACTAGCGGGCATACCACCGGGGAGCTGTTTTTT
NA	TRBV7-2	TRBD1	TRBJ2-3	CASSLSPGTGNTDTQYF	TGTGCCAGCAGCTTAAGTCCAGGGACAGGAAACACAGATACGCAGTATTTT
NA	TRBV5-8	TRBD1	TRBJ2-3	CASSLGRGPTDTQYF	TGTGCCAGCAGCTTGGGCAGGGGGCCAACAGATACGCAGTATTTT
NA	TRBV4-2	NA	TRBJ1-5	CASSQTTLPNQPQHF	TGTGCCAGCAGCCAAACGACACTTCCCAATCAGCCCCAGCATTTT
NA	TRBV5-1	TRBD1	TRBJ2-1	CASSADRGRPSAYNEQFF	TGCGCCAGCAGCGCCGACAGGGGGCGACCTTCCGCGTACAATGAGCAGTTCTTC
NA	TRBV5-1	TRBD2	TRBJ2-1	CASSLGGTSGSERFF	TGCGCCAGCAGCTTGGGTGGGACTAGCGGCTCCGAGCGGTTCTTC
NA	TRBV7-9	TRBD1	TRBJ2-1	CASSFGTGMIEQFF	TGTGCCAGCAGCTTCGGGACAGGGATGATTGAGCAGTTCTTC
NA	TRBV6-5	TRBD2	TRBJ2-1	CASSYGGSSSYNEQFF	TGTGCCAGCAGTTACGGCGGGAGCAGCTCCTACAATGAGCAGTTCTTC
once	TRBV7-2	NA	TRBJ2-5	CASSPEGTQETQYF	TGTGCCAGCAGTCCTGAGGGGACGCAAGAGACCCAGTACTTC
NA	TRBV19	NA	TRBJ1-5	CASSRTDNQPQHF	TGTGCCAGTAGTCGGACAGACAATCAGCCCCAGCATTTT